Shown below are 8 T cell receptor beta chains from a single sample sequenced in a study of blood T cell repertoires in COVID-19. Libraries were prepared by immunoSEQ multiplex PCR; TCRdb keeps only in-frame clonotypes and omits some of them. Of about 97,000 clones listed, roughly 85% were seen once; the top ten hold around 2%. Sequenced sample: peripheral blood. These receptors all stem from a middle-aged man with active COVID-19.

The chain carries TRBV9 and TRBJ2-5; 8 nucleotides align to TRBD2. Germline CDR1 and CDR2: SGDLS and YYNGEE. The length of the CDR3 is 15 residues. V dropped 0 bases and J dropped 11; count of bases not matched to a gene: 12. CDR3 amino acids: CASSVAPAGGLTQYF. The DNA of the CDR3 is TGTGCCAGCAGCGTAGCACCGGCGGGGGGCCTCACTCAGTACTTC.

The rearrangement links TRBV10-3 to TRBJ1-3, with no clear D. V was cut by 4 bases and J by 2 bases, with 6 bases left in between. Germline lookup yields CDR1 ENHRY and CDR2 SYGVKD. This CDR3 contains 13 residues. The CDR3 DNA is TGTGCCATCAGTGCCGGGACTGGAAACACCATATATTTT. It encodes CAISAGTGNTIYF.

The chain is built from TRBV3-1 (or the pseudogene TRBV3-2) and TRBJ2-3, with TRBD1 matching 7 bases. The V and J ends lost 4 bases and 3 bases, in that order; junction bases with no gene match: 7. CDR1 is LGHDT, CDR2 YNNKEL, per germline (reference sequence). The CDR3 runs 15 residues. The CDR3 DNA sequence: TGTGCCAGCAGCCCGACAGGGTTGAGAACAGATACGCAGTATTTT. It codes for CASSPTGLRTDTQYF.

This chain connects TRBV18 to TRBJ1-6, with TRBD1 matching over 9 bases. V shed 1 base, J shed 8 bases, and the junction held 3 bases outside the gene matches. The CDR3 loop spans 15 amino acids. Germline CDR1 and CDR2: KGHSH and LQKENI. This CDR3 reads CASSPQGQGDSPLHF. CDR3 coding DNA: TGTGCCAGCTCACCACAGGGACAGGGTGATTCACCCCTCCACTTT.

This sequence joins TRBV15 and TRBJ1-4; D is unresolved. This CDR3 contains 16 residues. Trimming shortened V by 4 bases and J by 5 bases, and 17 bases separated the two germline ends. In germline, CDR1 is LNHNV, CDR2 YYDKDF (reference sequence). The CDR3 loop reads CATSTPLGAKNEKLFF. The CDR3, as DNA: TGTGCCACCAGCACCCCCCTGGGAGCCAAGAATGAAAAACTGTTTTTT.

The chain recombines TRBV11-2 with TRBJ1-4; the match to TRBD1 covers 7 bases. The CDR3 loop spans 14 amino acids. The J segment lost 4 bases and the V segment lost 2 bases, leaving 1 base of the junction unmatched. Germline CDR1 SGHAT, CDR2 FQNNGV. The CDR3 is CASSLNRGNEKLFF. CDR3 nucleotide sequence: TGTGCCAGCAGCTTAAACAGGGGTAATGAAAAACTGTTTTTT.

This rearrangement joins TRBV3-1 (or the pseudogene TRBV3-2) to TRBJ1-1, with TRBD1 matching 8 bases. Trimming cost V 0 bases and J 11 bases; bases outside gene matches: 5. Germline CDR1 LGHDT, CDR2 YNNKEL (reference sequence). CDR3 length equals 13 residues. CDR3: CASSQDPGTGAFF. CDR3 coding DNA: TGTGCCAGCAGCCAAGATCCCGGGACAGGTGCTTTCTTT.

The rearrangement uses TRBV6-5 and TRBJ1-5; possible D gene TRBD1, 6 bases. Germline V gene lookup returns CDR1 MNHEY and CDR2 SVGAGI. The CDR3 has 14 residues. Trimming removed 5 bases from V and 6 bases from J, with 14 bases in between. The CDR3 bases are TGTGCCAGCAGTAGGAGGGGGGAGGGTCAGCCCCAGCATTTT. Translation gives CASSRRGEGQPQHF.